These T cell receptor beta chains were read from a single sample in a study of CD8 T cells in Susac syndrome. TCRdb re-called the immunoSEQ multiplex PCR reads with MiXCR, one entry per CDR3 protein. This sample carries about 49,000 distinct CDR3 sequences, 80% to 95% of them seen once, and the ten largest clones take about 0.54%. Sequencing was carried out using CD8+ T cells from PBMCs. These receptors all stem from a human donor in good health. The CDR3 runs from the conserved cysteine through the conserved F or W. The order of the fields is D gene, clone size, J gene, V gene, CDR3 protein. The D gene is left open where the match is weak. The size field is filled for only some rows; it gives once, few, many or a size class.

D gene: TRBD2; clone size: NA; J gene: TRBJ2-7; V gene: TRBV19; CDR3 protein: CASSPWTSGTYEQYF
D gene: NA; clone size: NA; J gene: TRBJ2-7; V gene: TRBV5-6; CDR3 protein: CASSLAWTGSYEQYF
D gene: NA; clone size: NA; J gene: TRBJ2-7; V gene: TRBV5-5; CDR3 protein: CASSEYRIYEQYF
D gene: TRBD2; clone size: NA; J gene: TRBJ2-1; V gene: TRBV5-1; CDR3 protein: CASSLVIAGVDEQFF
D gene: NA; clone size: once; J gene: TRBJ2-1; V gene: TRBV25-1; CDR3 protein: CASSEFGYNEQFF
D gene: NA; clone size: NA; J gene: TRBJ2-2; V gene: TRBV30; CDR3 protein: CAWTPTDTGELFF
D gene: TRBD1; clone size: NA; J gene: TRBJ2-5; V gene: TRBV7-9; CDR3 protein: CASSLTGGGETQYF
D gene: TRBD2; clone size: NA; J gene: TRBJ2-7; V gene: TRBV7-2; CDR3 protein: CASSLATGTSGVYEQYF
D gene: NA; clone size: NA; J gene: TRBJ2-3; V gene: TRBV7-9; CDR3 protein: CASSLAGSTDTQYF
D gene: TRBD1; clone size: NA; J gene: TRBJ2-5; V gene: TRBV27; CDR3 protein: CASSDNPKGAEETQYF
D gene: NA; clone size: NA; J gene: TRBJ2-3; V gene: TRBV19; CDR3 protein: CASSIDPGPDTQYF
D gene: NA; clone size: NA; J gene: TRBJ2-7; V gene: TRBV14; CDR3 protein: CASSQWQASSYEQYF
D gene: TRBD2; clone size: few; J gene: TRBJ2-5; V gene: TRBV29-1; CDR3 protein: CSVESGGQETQYF
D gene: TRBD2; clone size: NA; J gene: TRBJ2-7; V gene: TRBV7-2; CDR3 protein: CASTLIGGAYEQYF
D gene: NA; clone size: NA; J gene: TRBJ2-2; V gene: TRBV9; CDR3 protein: CALPLKTGELFF
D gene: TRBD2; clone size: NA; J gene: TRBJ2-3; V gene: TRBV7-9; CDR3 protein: CASSSLTSPSTDTQYF
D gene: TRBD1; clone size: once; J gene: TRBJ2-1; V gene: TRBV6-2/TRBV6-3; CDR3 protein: CASGRQGRFF
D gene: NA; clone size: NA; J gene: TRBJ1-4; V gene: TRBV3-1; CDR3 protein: CASSQDEAREKLFF
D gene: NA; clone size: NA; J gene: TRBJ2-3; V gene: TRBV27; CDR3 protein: CASSPLSDTQYF
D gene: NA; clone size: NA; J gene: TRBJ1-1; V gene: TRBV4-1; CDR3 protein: CASSRHWDDTEAFF
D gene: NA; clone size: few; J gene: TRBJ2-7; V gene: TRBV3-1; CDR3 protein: CASARRPQFYEQYF
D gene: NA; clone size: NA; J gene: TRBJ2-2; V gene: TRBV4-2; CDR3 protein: CASSTLETTGELFF
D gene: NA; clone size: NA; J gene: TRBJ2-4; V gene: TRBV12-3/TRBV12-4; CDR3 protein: CATRGLKNIQYF
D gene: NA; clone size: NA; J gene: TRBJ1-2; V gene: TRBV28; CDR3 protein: CASSPGRLLYGYTF